The clone carrying this T cell receptor beta chain has ten or more counts. Diagnoses were made from clinical symptoms, serum measures (thyroxine and TRAb), thyroid ultrasound and orbital computed tomography. These data originate in a study of T cells in Graves' hyperthyroidism and ophthalmopathy. Study details: Peripheral blood collection took place at initial diagnosis, before any treatment.

Germline V gene data show CDR1 as DFQATT and CDR2 as SNEGSKA (reference sequence). This CDR3 has 12 amino acids. V was cut by 8 bases and J by 1 base, with 11 bases left in between. The source material, RNA transcripts, was used to amplify TCR beta CDR3 regions. An initial round of RT-PCR targeting the TCR CDR3 relied on the HTBI primer set. TCRdb re-derived calls from the multiplex PCR reads in MiXCR, one entry per CDR3 protein. The sample consists of approximately 250,000 distinct CDR3 sequences, around 25% of them appearing once. This clonotype was obtained from a woman aged 35 to 49 with Graves' ophthalmopathy. Sequencing input: blood. The chain links TRBV20-1 to TRBJ1-1; D uncertain. For the CDR3, the DNA is TGCAGTTCATCCCGGGCGAACACTGAAGCTTTCTTT. Protein product: CSSSRANTEAFF.